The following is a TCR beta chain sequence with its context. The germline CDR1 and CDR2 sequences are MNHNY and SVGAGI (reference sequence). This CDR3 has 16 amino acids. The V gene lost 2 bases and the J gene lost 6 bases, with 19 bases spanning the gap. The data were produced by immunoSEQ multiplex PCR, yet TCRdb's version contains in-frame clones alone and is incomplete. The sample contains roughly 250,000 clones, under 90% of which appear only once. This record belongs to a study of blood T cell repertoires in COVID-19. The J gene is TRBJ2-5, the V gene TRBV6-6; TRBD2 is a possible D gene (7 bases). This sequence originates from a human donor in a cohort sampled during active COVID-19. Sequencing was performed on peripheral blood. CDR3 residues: CASSYGGGRGRKTQYF. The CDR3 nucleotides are TGTGCCAGCAGTTACGGGGGGGGGCGAGGTCGGAAGACCCAGTACTTC.